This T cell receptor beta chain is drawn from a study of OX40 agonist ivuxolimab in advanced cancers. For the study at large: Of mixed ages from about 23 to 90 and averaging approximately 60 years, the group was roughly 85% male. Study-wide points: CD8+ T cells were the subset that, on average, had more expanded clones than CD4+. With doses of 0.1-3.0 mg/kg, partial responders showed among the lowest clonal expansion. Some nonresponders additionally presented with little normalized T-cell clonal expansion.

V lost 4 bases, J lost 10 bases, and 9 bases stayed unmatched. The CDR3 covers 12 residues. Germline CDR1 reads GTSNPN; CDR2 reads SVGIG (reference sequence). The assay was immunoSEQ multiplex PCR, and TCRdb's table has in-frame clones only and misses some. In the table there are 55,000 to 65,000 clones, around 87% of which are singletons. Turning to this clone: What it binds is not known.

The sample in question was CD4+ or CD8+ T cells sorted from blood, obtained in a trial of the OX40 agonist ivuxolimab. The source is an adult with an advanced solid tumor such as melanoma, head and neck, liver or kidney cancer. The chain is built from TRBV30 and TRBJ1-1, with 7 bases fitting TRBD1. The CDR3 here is CAWTEGQSVAFF. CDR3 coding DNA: TGTGCCTGGACCGAGGGACAGTCAGTAGCTTTCTTT.